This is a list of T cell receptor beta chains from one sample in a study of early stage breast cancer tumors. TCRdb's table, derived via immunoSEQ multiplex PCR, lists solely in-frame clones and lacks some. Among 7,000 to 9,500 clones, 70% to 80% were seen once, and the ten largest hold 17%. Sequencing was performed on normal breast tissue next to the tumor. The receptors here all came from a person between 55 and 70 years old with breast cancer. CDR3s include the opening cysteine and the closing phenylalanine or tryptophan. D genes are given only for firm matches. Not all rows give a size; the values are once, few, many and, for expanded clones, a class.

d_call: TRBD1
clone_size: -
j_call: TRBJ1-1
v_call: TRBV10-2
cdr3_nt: TGCGCCAGCAGTGGTTGGGGACAGGGGAGCAACACTGAAGCTTTCTTT
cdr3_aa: CASSGWGQGSNTEAFF

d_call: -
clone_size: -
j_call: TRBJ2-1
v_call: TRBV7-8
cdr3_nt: TGTGCCAGCAGCTTAACAGAGAGCTCCTACAATGAGCAGTTCTTC
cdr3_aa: CASSLTESSYNEQFF

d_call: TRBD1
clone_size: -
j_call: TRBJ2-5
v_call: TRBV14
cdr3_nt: TGTGCCAGCAGCCTCGACAGGGACCAAGAGACCCAGTACTTC
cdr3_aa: CASSLDRDQETQYF

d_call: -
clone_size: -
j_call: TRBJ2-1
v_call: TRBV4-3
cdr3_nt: TGCGCCAGCAGCCAAGGTCACCCCGGGGATTCATACAATGAGCAGTTCTTC
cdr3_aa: CASSQGHPGDSYNEQFF

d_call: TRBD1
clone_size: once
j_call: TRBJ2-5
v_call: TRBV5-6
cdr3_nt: TGTGCCAGCAGCTCATGGGGGACAGCCCAAGAGACCCAGTACTTC
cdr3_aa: CASSSWGTAQETQYF

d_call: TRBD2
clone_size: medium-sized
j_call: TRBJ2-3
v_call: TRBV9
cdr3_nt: TGTGCCAGCAGCGTAGGACTAGCGGCAGATACGCAGTATTTT
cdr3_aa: CASSVGLAADTQYF

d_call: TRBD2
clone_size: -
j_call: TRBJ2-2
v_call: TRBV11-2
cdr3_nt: TGTGCCAGCAGCCTTAGCGGGAGACGCGCCGGGGAGCTGTTTTTT
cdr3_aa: CASSLSGRRAGELFF

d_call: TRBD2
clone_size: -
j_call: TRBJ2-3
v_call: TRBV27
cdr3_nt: TGTGCCAGCAGTTTTAGTCCTAGCGGGGATACGCAGTATTTT
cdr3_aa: CASSFSPSGDTQYF

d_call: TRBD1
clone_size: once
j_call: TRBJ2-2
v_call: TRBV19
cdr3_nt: TGTGCCAGTAGGGACAGGGGGGGGAACACCGGGGAGCTGTTTTTT
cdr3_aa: CASRDRGGNTGELFF

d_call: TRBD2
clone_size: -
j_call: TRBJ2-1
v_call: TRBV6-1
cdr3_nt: TGTGCCAGCAGTGCGTACTCGGGGGGTTACAATGAGCAGTTCTTC
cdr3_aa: CASSAYSGGYNEQFF

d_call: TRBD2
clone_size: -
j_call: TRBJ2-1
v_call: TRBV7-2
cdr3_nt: TGTGCCAGCAGCTTTTGGGGGACTAGCGGGAACACCTACAATGAGCAGTTCTTC
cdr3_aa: CASSFWGTSGNTYNEQFF

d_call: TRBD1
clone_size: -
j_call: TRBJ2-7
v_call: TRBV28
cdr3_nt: TGTGCCAGCAAAGGGCAGGGGGCTGTGCAGTACTTC
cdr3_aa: CASKGQGAVQYF

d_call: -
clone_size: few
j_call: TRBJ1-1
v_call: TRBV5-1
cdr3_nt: TGCGCCAGCAGGCACCGGGACATCCCAGCCTTGGGGGCACTTAGTGAAGCTTTCTTT
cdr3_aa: CASRHRDIPALGALSEAFF

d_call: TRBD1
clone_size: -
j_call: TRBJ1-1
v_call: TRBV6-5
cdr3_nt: TGTGCCAGCGGATACAGGGGTAGGACTGAAGCTTTCTTT
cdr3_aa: CASGYRGRTEAFF

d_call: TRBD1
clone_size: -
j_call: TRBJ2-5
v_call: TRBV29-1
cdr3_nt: TGCAGCGTTGAACCCCAGGGGGTCTTCGTCGAAGAGACCCAGTACTTC
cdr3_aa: CSVEPQGVFVEETQYF

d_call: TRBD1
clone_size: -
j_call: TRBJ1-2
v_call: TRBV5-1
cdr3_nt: TGCGCCAGCAGCATCGGACAGGGTACGGGCTACACCTTC
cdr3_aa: CASSIGQGTGYTF

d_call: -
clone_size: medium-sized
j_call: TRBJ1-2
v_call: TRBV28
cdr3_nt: TGTGCCAGCACCACAGGGATCGTGGACTATGGCTACACCTTC
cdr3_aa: CASTTGIVDYGYTF

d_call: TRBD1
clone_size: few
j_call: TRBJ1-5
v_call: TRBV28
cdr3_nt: TGTGCCAGCAGTGCCTACCGGGACAGGGGTTTCAATCAGCCCCAGCATTTT
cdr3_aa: CASSAYRDRGFNQPQHF

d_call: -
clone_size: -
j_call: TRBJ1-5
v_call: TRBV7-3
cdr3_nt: TGTGCCAGCTCCTCCGGCAGGAATCAGCCCCAGCATTTT
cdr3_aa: CASSSGRNQPQHF

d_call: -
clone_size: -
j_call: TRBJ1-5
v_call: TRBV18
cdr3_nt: TGTGCCAGCTCATGGGAGAGCAATCAGCCCCAGCATTTT
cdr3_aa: CASSWESNQPQHF

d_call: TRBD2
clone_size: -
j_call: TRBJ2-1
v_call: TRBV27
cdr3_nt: TGTGCCAGCAGGCAAGGACTAGCGCCTGATTACAATGAGCAGTTCTTC
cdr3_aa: CASRQGLAPDYNEQFF

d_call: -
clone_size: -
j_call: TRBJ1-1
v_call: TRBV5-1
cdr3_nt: TGCGCCAGCAGCTACGACAGCATGAACACTGAAGCTTTCTTT
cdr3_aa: CASSYDSMNTEAFF

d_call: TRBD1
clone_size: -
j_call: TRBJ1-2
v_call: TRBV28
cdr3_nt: TGTGCCAGCAGTTTAGGGGCCGGGCCGGGACAGGGTAAATTTTCCCACTATGGCTACACCTTC
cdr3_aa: CASSLGAGPGQGKFSHYGYTF

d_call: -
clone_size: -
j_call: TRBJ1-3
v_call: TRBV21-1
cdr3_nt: TGTGCCAGCAGCAAAAACGATGACACCACCTCTGGAAACACCATATATTTT
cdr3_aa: CASSKNDDTTSGNTIYF

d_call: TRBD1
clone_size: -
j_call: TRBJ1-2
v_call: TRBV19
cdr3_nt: TGTGCCAGTAGTATTGACAGGGCTTATGGCTACACCTTC
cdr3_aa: CASSIDRAYGYTF

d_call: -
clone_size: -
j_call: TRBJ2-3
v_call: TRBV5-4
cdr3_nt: TGTGCCAGCAGCTTGGGGCCGACTAGCACAGATACGCAGTATTTT
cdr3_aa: CASSLGPTSTDTQYF

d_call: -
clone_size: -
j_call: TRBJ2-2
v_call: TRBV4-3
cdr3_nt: TGCGCCAGCAGCCAAGATAATGGGGAGGCCACCGGGGAGCTGTTTTTT
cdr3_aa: CASSQDNGEATGELFF

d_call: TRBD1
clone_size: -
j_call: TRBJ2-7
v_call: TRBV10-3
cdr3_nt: TGTGCCATCAGCACAGGGGAATATGAGCAGTACTTC
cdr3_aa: CAISTGEYEQYF

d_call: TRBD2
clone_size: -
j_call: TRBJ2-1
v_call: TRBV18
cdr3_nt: TGTGCCAGCTCACCAACCGGGACTAGCGGGATTGGTGAGCAGTTCTTC
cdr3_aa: CASSPTGTSGIGEQFF

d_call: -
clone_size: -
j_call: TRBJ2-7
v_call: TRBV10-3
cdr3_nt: TGTGCCATCAGTGAGTCGACTTCGGGAATTGGTTACGAGCAGTACTTC
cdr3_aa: CAISESTSGIGYEQYF

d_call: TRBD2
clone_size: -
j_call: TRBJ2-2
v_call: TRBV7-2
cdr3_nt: TGTGCCAGCAGCTTGGGACTAGCGGGAGCGGGGGAGCTGTTTTTT
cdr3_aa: CASSLGLAGAGELFF

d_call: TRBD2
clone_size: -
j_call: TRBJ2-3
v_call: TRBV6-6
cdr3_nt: TGTGCCAGCAGTAGAGCTAGCGGGAGCGGATTAGATACGCAGTATTTT
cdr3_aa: CASSRASGSGLDTQYF

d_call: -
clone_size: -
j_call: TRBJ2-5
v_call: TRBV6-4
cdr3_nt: TGTGCCAGCTCCGGGCCCGGGGGGACCCAGTACTTC
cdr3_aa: CASSGPGGTQYF

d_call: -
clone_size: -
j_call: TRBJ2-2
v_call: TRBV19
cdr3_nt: TGTGCCAGTAGTATAGCAGGGAACACCGGGGAGCTGTTTTTT
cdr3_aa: CASSIAGNTGELFF

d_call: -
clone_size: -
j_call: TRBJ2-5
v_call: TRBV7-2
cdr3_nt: TGTGCCAGCAGCTTAGGGAGATCTCGAGGCCTACTCGGAGAGACCCAGTACTTC
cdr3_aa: CASSLGRSRGLLGETQYF

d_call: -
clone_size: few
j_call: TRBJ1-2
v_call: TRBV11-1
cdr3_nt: TGTGCCAGCAGCCCCCGGGACTCTTGGAGTGGCTACACCTTC
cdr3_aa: CASSPRDSWSGYTF

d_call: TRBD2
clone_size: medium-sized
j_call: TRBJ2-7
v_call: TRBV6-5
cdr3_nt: TGTGCCAGCAGTGCCGGGACTAGCGGATACGAGCAGTACTTC
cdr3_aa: CASSAGTSGYEQYF